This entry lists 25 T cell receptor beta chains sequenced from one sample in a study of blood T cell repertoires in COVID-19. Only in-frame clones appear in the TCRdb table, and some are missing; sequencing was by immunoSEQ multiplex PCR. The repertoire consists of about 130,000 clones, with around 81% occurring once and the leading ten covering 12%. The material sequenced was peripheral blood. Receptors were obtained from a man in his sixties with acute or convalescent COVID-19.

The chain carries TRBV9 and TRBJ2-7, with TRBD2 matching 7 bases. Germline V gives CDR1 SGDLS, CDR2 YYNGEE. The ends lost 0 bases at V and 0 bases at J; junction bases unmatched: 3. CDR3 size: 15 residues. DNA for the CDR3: TGTGCCAGCAGCGTAGGGCCTAGCGGCTCCTACGAGCAGTACTTC. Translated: CASSVGPSGSYEQYF.

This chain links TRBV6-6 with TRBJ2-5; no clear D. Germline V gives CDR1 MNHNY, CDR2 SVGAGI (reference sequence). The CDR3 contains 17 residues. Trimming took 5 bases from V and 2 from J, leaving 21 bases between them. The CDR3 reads CASSPYRASGGQETQYF. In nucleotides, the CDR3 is TGTGCCAGCAGTCCGTATAGAGCGTCGGGTGGACAAGAGACCCAGTACTTC.

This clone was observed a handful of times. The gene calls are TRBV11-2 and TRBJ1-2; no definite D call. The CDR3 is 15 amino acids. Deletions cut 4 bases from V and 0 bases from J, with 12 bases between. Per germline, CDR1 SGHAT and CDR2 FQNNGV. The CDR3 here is CASSSRLLANYGYTF. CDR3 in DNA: TGTGCCAGCAGCTCAAGACTACTAGCTAACTATGGCTACACCTTC.

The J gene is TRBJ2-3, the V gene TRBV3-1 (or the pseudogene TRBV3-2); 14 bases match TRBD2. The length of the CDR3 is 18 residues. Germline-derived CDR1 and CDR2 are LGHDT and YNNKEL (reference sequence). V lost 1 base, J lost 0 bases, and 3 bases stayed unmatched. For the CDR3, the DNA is TGTGCCAGCAGCCAAGGGACTAGCGGGAGGTCTAGCACAGATACGCAGTATTTT. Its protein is CASSQGTSGRSSTDTQYF.

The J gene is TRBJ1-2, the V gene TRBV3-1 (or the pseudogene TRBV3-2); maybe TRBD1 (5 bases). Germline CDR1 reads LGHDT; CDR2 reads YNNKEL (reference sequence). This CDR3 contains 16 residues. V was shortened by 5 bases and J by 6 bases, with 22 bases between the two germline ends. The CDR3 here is CASSSPSWGSVDGYTF. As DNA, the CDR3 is TGTGCCAGCAGCTCTCCCTCGTGGGGCAGTGTTGATGGCTACACCTTC.

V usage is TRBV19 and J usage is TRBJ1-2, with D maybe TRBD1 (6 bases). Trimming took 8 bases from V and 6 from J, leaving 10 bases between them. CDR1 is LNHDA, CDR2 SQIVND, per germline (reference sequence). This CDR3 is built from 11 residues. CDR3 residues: CASSDRNGYTF. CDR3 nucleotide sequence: TGTGCCAGTTCGGACAGAAATGGCTACACCTTC.

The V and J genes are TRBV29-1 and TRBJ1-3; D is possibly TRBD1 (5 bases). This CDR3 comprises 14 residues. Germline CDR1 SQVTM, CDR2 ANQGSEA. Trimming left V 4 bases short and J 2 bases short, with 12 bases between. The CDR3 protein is CSVADRGTGNTIYF. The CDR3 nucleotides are TGCAGCGTTGCGGATAGGGGAACTGGAAACACCATATATTTT.

The CDR3 loop is CASSGEAGETQYF. DNA for the CDR3: TGTGCCAGCAGCGGCGAGGCCGGCGAGACCCAGTACTTC. The genes are TRBV9 and TRBJ2-5; no reliable D call. The V and J ends lost 3 bases and 5 bases respectively, with 11 bases between them. CDR1 is SGDLS and CDR2 is YYNGEE in the germline V gene. The CDR3 consists of 13 residues.

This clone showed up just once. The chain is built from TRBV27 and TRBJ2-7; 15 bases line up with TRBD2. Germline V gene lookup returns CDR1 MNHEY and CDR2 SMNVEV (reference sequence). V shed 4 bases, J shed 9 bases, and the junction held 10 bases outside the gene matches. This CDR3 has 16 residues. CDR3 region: CASSSLGTSGRSLQYF. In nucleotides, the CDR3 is TGTGCCAGCAGTTCCCTCGGGACTAGCGGGAGGTCCTTGCAGTACTTC.

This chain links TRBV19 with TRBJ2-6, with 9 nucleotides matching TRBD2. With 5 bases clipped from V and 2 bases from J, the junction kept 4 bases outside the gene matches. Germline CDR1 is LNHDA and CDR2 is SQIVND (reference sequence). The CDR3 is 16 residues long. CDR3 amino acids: CASSPRLAAGANVLTF. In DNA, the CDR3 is TGTGCCAGTAGTCCCCGACTAGCGGCTGGGGCCAACGTCCTGACTTTC. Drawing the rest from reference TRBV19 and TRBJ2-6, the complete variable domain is DGGITQSPKYLFRKEGQNVTLSCEQNLNHDAMYWYRQDPGQGLRLIYYSQIVNDFQKGDIAEGYSVSREKKESFPLTVTSAQKNPTAFYLCASSPRLAAGANVLTFGAGSRLTVL.

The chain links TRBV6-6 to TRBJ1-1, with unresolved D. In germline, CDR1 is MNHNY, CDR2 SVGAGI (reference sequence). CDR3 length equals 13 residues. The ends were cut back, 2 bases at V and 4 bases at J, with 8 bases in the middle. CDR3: CASSYAGSTEAFF. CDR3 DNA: TGTGCCAGCAGTTACGCGGGGTCCACTGAAGCTTTCTTT.

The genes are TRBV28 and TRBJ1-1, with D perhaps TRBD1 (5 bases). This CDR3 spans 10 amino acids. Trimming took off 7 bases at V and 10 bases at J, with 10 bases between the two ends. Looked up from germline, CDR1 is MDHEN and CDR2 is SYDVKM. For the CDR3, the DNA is TGTGCCAGCATGGGGCGGGGAGCTTTCTTT. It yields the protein CASMGRGAFF.

The CDR3 loop reads CASSERRFYNEQFF. The CDR3 region has the DNA TGTGCCAGCAGTGAACGGCGGTTCTACAATGAGCAGTTCTTC. The chain uses TRBV2 and TRBJ2-1; D is ambiguous. Trimming took 2 bases from V and 3 from J, leaving 8 bases between them. The CDR3 consists of 14 residues. CDR1 is SNHLY, CDR2 FYNNEI, per germline.

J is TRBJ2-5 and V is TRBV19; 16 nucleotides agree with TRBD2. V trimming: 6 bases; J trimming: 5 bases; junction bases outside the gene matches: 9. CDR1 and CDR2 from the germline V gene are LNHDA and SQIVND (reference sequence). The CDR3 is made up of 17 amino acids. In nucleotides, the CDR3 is TGTGCCAGTAGGCCATCGGGACTAGCGGGAGGGCGGGAGACCCAGTACTTC. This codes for CASRPSGLAGGRETQYF.

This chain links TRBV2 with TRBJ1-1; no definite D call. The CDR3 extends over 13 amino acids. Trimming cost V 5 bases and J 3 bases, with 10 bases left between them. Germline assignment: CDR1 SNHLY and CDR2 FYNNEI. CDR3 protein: CASSISEDTEAFF. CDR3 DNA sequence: TGTGCCAGCAGTATAAGTGAGGACACTGAAGCTTTCTTT.

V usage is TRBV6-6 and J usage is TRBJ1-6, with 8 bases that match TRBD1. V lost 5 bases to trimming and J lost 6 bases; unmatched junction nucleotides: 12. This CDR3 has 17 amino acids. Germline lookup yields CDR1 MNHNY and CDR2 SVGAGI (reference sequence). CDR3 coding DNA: TGTGCCAGCAGTCACCCCAGGACAGGGAGGTTTAATTCACCCCTCCACTTT. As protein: CASSHPRTGRFNSPLHF.

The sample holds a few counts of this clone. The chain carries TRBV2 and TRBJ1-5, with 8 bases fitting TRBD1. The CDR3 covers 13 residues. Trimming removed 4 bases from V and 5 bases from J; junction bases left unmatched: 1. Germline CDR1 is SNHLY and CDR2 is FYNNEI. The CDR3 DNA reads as TGTGCCAGCAGTGCACAGGGGGATCAGCCCCAGCATTTT. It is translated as CASSAQGDQPQHF. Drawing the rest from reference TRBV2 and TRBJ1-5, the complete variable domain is EPEVTQTPSHQVTQMGQEVILRCVPISNHLYFYWYRQILGQKVEFLVSFYNNEISEKSEIFDDQFSVERPDGSNFTLKIRSTKLEDSAMYFCASSAQGDQPQHFGDGTRLSIL.

CDR3 sequence reads: CASSDPTSNPVYEKLFF. For the CDR3, the DNA is TGTGCCAGCAGTGACCCTACTTCGAATCCGGTGTATGAAAAACTGTTTTTT. V is TRBV6-4 and J is TRBJ1-4; D is unresolved. Germline V gene sequence: CDR1 MRHNA, CDR2 SNTAGT. The length of the CDR3 is 17 residues. The germline V and J ends were trimmed by 2 bases and 6 bases, with 19 bases remaining between them.

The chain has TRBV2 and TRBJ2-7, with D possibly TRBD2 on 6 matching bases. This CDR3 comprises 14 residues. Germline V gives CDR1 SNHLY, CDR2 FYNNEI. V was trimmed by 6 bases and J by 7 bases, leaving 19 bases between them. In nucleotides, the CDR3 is TGTGCCAGCAGATGGGACTTGGCCGCCATTGAGCAGTACTTC. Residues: CASRWDLAAIEQYF.

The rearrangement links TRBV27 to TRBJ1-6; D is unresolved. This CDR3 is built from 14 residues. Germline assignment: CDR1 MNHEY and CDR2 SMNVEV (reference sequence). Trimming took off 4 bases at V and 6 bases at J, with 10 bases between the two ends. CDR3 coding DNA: TGTGCCAGCAGTTCCGGGTTTTTTAATTCACCCCTCCACTTT. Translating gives CASSSGFFNSPLHF.

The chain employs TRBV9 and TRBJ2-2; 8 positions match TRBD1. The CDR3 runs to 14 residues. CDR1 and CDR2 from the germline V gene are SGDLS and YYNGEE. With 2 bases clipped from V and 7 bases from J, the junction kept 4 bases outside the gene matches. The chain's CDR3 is CASSVRGRDGELFF. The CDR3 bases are TGTGCCAGCAGCGTCAGGGGGCGAGACGGGGAGCTGTTTTTT.

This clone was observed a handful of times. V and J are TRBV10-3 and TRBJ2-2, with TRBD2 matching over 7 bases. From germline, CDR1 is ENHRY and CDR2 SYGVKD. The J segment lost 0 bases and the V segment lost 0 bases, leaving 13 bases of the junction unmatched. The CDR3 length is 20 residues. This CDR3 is CAISESSPHREGPNTGELFF. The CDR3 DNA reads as TGTGCCATCAGTGAGTCGAGCCCTCATAGGGAGGGGCCGAACACCGGGGAGCTGTTTTTT.

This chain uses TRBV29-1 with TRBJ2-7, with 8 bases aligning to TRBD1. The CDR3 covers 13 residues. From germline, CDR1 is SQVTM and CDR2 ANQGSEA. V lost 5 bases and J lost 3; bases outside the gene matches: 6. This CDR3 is CSVNSQGDYEQYF. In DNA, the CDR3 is TGCAGCGTTAACTCACAGGGGGACTACGAGCAGTACTTC.

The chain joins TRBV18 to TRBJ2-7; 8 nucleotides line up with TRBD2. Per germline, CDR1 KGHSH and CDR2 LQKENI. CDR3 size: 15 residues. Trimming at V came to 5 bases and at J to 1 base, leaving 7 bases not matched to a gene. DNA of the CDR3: TGTGCCAGCTCATATACTAGCGGAGCTTCCTACGAGCAGTACTTC. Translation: CASSYTSGASYEQYF. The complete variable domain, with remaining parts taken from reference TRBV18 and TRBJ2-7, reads NAGVMQNPRHLVRRRGQEARLRCSPMKGHSHVYWYRQLPEEGLKFMVYLQKENIIDESGMPKERFSAEFPKEGPSILRIQQVVRGDSAAYFCASSYTSGASYEQYFGPGTRLTVT.

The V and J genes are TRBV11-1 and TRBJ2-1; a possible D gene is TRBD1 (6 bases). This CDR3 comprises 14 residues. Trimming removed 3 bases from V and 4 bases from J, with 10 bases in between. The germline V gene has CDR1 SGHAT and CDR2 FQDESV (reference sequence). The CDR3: CASSFRTDYNEQFF. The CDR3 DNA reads TGTGCCAGCAGCTTCCGGACAGATTACAATGAGCAGTTCTTC.